The clone carrying this TCR beta chain was found a few times. The antigen is not known. CDR3 length: 13 amino acids. Germline V gene data show CDR1 as MNHEY and CDR2 as SVGAGI. V was clipped by 5 bases and J by 7 bases, with 14 bases between them. The data originate from a study of cytomegalovirus exposure and HLA in healthy donors. Amplification used 60 Vbeta primers and 13 Jbeta primers. Assay: immunoSEQ multiplex PCR; the TCRdb copy retains only in-frame clones and omits some. The sample contains about 100,000 clones, around three quarters of which appear only once. Whole-study results and caveats: Later analysis reportedly placed an Asian-associated ancestry cluster below the roughly 680-donor mean in N-insertions. Confirmation was obtained in vitro that a few CMV-associated chains are specific for CMV antigens.

The V and J genes are TRBV6-5 and TRBJ1-2, with D perhaps matching TRBD1 (6 bases). The TCR comes from a female donor in good health and CMV-seropositive. Material for sequencing was PBMCs. As DNA, the CDR3 is TGTGCCAGCAGTGAATTCCAGGGGACTGGCTACACCTTC. This gives the protein CASSEFQGTGYTF.